Only a few counts were recorded for the clone carrying this T cell receptor (beta chain). The target antigen is unknown. This sample is part of a study of cytomegalovirus exposure and HLA in healthy donors. Overall study findings and caveats: Further analysis, carried out later, found HLA-associated TCR beta chains more clonally expanded than equally common other chains. Later analysis associated a missense DCLRE1C variant with TCR beta V- and J-gene trimming.

Researchers ran the PCR with 60 Vbeta and 13 Jbeta primers. Here immunoSEQ multiplex PCR was the method, and the copy in TCRdb shows in-frame clones only, minus some. The profile covers some 200,000 clones, with around 74% appearing a single time and around 3.1% taken by the ten largest. With V trimmed by 5 bases and J by 1 base, 5 bases remained unmatched. Germline V lookup: CDR1 MDHEN, CDR2 SYDVKM. The CDR3 is 14 residues long. V is TRBV28 and J is TRBJ2-7; 7 bases map to TRBD2. Input material: PBMCs. The sequence was obtained from a female donor in good health and CMV-seronegative. CDR3 in amino acids: CASSRTRGSYEQYF. As DNA, the CDR3 is TGTGCCAGCAGTCGGACTAGGGGTTCCTACGAGCAGTACTTC.